The 32 T cell receptor beta chains below all came from one sample that was sequenced in a study of blood T cell repertoires in COVID-19. Measured with immunoSEQ multiplex PCR; TCRdb has only the in-frame clones, and not every one. The table lists 180,000 or so clones, approximately 87% of them singletons. The source material was PBMCs or T cells enriched from blood (not recorded which). These receptors were collected from a woman in her forties or fifties who had recovered from COVID-19.

The CDR3 loop reads CASSYDGGNSPLHF. In DNA form, the CDR3 reads TGTGCCAGCAGTTACGATGGAGGGAATTCACCCCTCCACTTT. This chain joins TRBV6-5 and TRBJ1-6, with unresolved D. The V gene's germline CDR1 is MNHEY and CDR2 SVGAGI. There are 14 residues in the CDR3. Trimming removed 2 bases at V and 7 bases at J, with 9 bases between.

This chain links TRBV7-8 with TRBJ1-6, with a weak D call TRBD1 (5 bases). V was cut by 1 base and J by 6 bases, with 13 bases left in between. The CDR3 is 16 residues long. CDR1 and CDR2 (germline): SGHVS, FQNEAQ. The chain's CDR3 is CASSLVVQGLNSPLHF. DNA of the CDR3: TGTGCCAGCAGCTTAGTCGTTCAGGGCCTTAATTCACCCCTCCACTTT.

The rearrangement joins TRBV6-2 or TRBV6-3 to TRBJ1-2; D gene uncertain. V gave up 6 bases and J gave up 4 bases, with 15 bases separating them. Germline CDR1 and CDR2: MNHEY and SVGEGT. This CDR3 contains 14 residues. The CDR3 DNA is TGTGCCAGCAGCCCAACCGGGGAAGTCTATGGCTACACCTTC. Protein: CASSPTGEVYGYTF.

This chain joins TRBV7-9 and TRBJ1-2; D gene uncertain. CDR1 and CDR2 (germline): SEHNR, FQNEAQ (reference sequence). The CDR3 has 12 amino acids. The ends were cut back, 4 bases at V and 7 bases at J, with 10 bases in the middle. The DNA of the CDR3 is TGTGCCAGCAGCTCCCTATTAACTGGCTACACCTTC. Protein product: CASSSLLTGYTF. Filled out from reference TRBV7-9 and TRBJ1-2, the complete variable domain reads DTGVSQNPRHKITKRGQNVTFRCDPISEHNRLYWYRQTLGQGPEFLTYFQNEAQLEKSRLLSDRFSAERPKGSFSTLEIQRTEQGDSAMYLCASSSLLTGYTFGSGTRLTVV.

The CDR3 sequence: CAWSPPGLGTDTQYF. DNA of the CDR3: TGTGCCTGGAGTCCCCCAGGGTTAGGCACAGATACGCAGTATTTT. The chain recombines TRBV30 with TRBJ2-3; tentative D call: TRBD1 (5 bases). V was clipped by 2 bases and J by 1 base, with 13 bases between them. Germline CDR1 reads GTSNPN; CDR2 reads SVGIG (reference sequence). CDR3 size: 15 residues. The entire variable domain, with the rest obtained from reference TRBV30 and TRBJ2-3, is as follows: SQTIHQWPATLVQPVGSPLSLECTVEGTSNPNLYWYRQAAGRGLQLLFYSVGIGQISSEVPQNLSASRPQDRQFILSSKKLLLSDSGFYLCAWSPPGLGTDTQYFGPGTRLTVL.

This chain connects TRBV2 to TRBJ1-5; maybe TRBD1 (6 bases). Germline V gene sequence: CDR1 SNHLY, CDR2 FYNNEI. The CDR3 length is 12 residues. Trimming removed 9 bases at V and 8 bases at J, with 14 bases between. The CDR3 sequence is CARGQWNEPQHF. CDR3 DNA: TGTGCCAGAGGACAGTGGAACGAGCCCCAGCATTTT.

The chain joins TRBV3-1 (or the pseudogene TRBV3-2) to TRBJ1-2, with a possible D match to TRBD1 (6 bases). The CDR3 totals 14 residues. Trimming removed 3 bases from V and 3 bases from J, with 11 bases in between. Per the germline V gene, CDR1 is LGHDT and CDR2 is YNNKEL (reference sequence). The CDR3 coding sequence is TGTGCCAGCAGCCATACAGGGAGTGACTATGGCTACACCTTC. Amino acid sequence: CASSHTGSDYGYTF.

This chain joins TRBV29-1 and TRBJ2-7, with 9 bases matching TRBD1. J was trimmed by 6 bases and V by 4 bases; bases with no gene match: 10. The CDR3 is made up of 14 amino acids. Germline CDR1 and CDR2: SQVTM and ANQGSEA. The CDR3 loop reads CSVAGPGQGSEQYV. The CDR3 DNA is TGCAGCGTTGCGGGACCGGGACAGGGTAGCGAGCAGTACGTC.

This rearrangement joins TRBV7-9 to TRBJ1-3; D unresolved. The CDR3 is 11 residues long. Trimming stripped 3 bases from V and 12 bases from J, with 9 bases between. Germline V CDR1 and CDR2: SEHNR, FQNEAQ (reference sequence). CDR3 loop: CASSFNRHIYF. The CDR3 DNA sequence: TGTGCCAGCAGCTTCAACCGACACATATATTTT.

This clone was counted a single time. The chain joins TRBV12-3 or TRBV12-4 to TRBJ1-5; D gene uncertain. CDR3 length: 8 amino acids. In DNA form, the CDR3 reads TGTCCCCCGAGGCCCCAGCATTTT. Its translation: CPPRPQHF.

The chain is built from TRBV6-6 and TRBJ2-2; no definite D call. The germline V gene has CDR1 MNHNY and CDR2 SVGAGI (reference sequence). The CDR3 is 11 residues long. Deletions cut 6 bases from V and 4 bases from J, with 3 bases between. CDR3 nucleotide sequence: TGTGCCAGCAGCCTCACCGGGGAGCTGTTTTTT. Protein product: CASSLTGELFF.

This clone was seen a handful of times. The J gene is TRBJ2-3, the V gene TRBV20-1; 8 positions match TRBD2. The CDR3 extends over 14 amino acids. The germline CDR1 and CDR2 sequences are DFQATT and SNEGSKA (reference sequence). Unmatched junction bases numbered 8, after V lost 3 bases and J lost 6 bases. The CDR3, as DNA: TGCAGTGCTAGTTCGAGCGGGAGAGTGGATACGCAGTATTTT. This encodes CSASSSGRVDTQYF.

The chain couples TRBV12-3 or TRBV12-4 to TRBJ1-6; D call uncertain. The length of the CDR3 is 13 residues. V lost 3 bases and J 8 bases, leaving 8 bases between the germline ends. This CDR3 is CASSFAGDSPLHF. Here the CDR3 DNA reads TGTGCCAGCAGTTTCGCCGGGGATTCACCCCTCCACTTT.

This rearrangement joins TRBV6-5 to TRBJ1-2; TRBD1 matches at 7 bases. The V segment lost 0 bases and the J segment 4 bases; nucleotides outside the gene matches: 5. Germline-derived CDR1 and CDR2 are MNHEY and SVGAGI. CDR3 length: 15 residues. CDR3 residues: CASSYSGGGGYGYTF. The CDR3 nucleotides are TGTGCCAGCAGTTACTCAGGAGGGGGCGGCTATGGCTACACCTTC.

This clone was observed a single time. The chain is built from TRBV9 and TRBJ1-2; perhaps TRBD1 as D (6 bases). CDR3 size: 13 residues. Trimming shortened V by 3 bases and J by 5 bases, and 11 bases separated the two germline ends. Germline V CDR1 and CDR2: SGDLS, YYNGEE. CDR3 sequence (DNA): TGTGCCAGCAGCGCGCAGGGGCGTTATGGCTACACCTTC. Protein: CASSAQGRYGYTF.

The chain is built from TRBV6-1 and TRBJ1-6, with no clear D. CDR3 size: 17 residues. Germline V gene sequence: CDR1 MNHNS, CDR2 SASEGT. V dropped 3 bases and J dropped 6 bases, with 18 bases sitting between them. CDR3 coding DNA: TGTGCCAGCAGTGACCTTCAGGCTATTACACCTAATTCACCCCTCCACTTT. This gives the protein CASSDLQAITPNSPLHF.

The CDR3 DNA is TGCGCCAGCAGTCAATGGGGGGAAACGGAGCAGTTCTTC. Translation: CASSQWGETEQFF. V is TRBV23-1 and J is TRBJ2-1; weak D call: TRBD2 (6 bases). TRBV23-1 carries the ORF label, with uncertain function. CDR3 length: 13 residues. The V end lost 1 base, the J end lost 10 bases, and 11 bases lay between the germline ends.

This clone was detected many times. V is TRBV7-3 and J is TRBJ2-2; no definite D call. The CDR3 consists of 15 residues. Per the germline V gene, CDR1 is SGHTA and CDR2 is FQGTGA. V was trimmed by 4 bases and J by 6 bases, leaving 15 bases between them. CDR3 nucleotide sequence: TGTGCCAGCAGCTCCCTGCCCGACAAAGCCGGGGAGCTGTTTTTT. This translates into CASSSLPDKAGELFF.

The chain couples TRBV19 to TRBJ1-2; TRBD1 aligns across 10 bases. With 3 bases clipped from V and 6 bases from J, the junction kept 7 bases outside the gene matches. This CDR3 region has 15 residues. From germline, CDR1 is LNHDA and CDR2 SQIVND (reference sequence). The CDR3 loop is CASSIRDRGFNGYTF. CDR3 nucleotides: TGTGCCAGTAGTATCCGGGACAGGGGATTTAATGGCTACACCTTC.

V gene TRBV4-1 combines with J gene TRBJ2-7, with 7 bases fitting TRBD1. The CDR3 is 14 residues long. Per germline, CDR1 MGHRA and CDR2 YSYEKL. Germline trimming cut 5 bases from V and 6 bases from J; bases unmatched to any gene: 10. The CDR3 nucleotides are TGCGCCAGCAGCATATACACAGGGGAAGGCGAGCAGTACGTC. It translates to CASSIYTGEGEQYV.

This chain links TRBV9 with TRBJ2-1; TRBD2 matches 9 bases. The J segment lost 3 bases and the V segment lost 3 bases, leaving 22 bases of the junction unmatched. Germline V gene lookup returns CDR1 SGDLS and CDR2 YYNGEE. The CDR3 loop spans 21 amino acids. The chain's CDR3 is CASSAPGGAGGSSFGYNEQFF. The CDR3 bases are TGTGCCAGCAGCGCCCCGGGTGGAGCGGGGGGCTCGTCTTTTGGCTACAATGAGCAGTTCTTC.

The V and J genes are TRBV30 and TRBJ2-2; D is undetermined. Trimming removed 0 bases at V and 6 bases at J, with 5 bases between. CDR1 is GTSNPN, CDR2 SVGIG, per germline (reference sequence). This CDR3 is built from 12 residues. For the CDR3, the DNA is TGTGCCTGGAGTGTATTCTCCGGGGAGCTGTTTTTT. This translates into CAWSVFSGELFF. The full variable domain, its missing parts supplied by reference TRBV30 and TRBJ2-2, is SQTIHQWPATLVQPVGSPLSLECTVEGTSNPNLYWYRQAAGRGLQLLFYSVGIGQISSEVPQNLSASRPQDRQFILSSKKLLLSDSGFYLCAWSVFSGELFFGEGSRLTVL.

The chain has TRBV7-9 and TRBJ2-7, with D perhaps matching TRBD2 (5 bases). Germline values: CDR1 SEHNR, CDR2 FQNEAQ (reference sequence). This CDR3 comprises 16 residues. Trimming removed 5 bases at V and 1 base at J, with 18 bases between. As DNA, the CDR3 is TGTGCCAGCAGCCCACCCGGGGTTGATGGGTCCTACGAGCAGTACGTC. Translation gives CASSPPGVDGSYEQYV.

This clone turned up a few times. J is TRBJ2-2 and V is TRBV6-5; unclear D gene. This CDR3 has 13 amino acids. Germline lookup yields CDR1 MNHEY and CDR2 SVGAGI. Trimming took off 2 bases at V and 6 bases at J, with 7 bases between the two ends. CDR3 sequence (DNA): TGTGCCAGCAGTTACACGTCGGCCGGGGAGCTGTTTTTT. Translated, it gives CASSYTSAGELFF.

The genes are TRBV2 and TRBJ2-6; D might be TRBD1 (6 bases). The V gene lost 4 bases and the J gene lost 2 bases, with 9 bases spanning the gap. CDR1 and CDR2 (germline): SNHLY, FYNNEI. The CDR3 spans 15 residues. CDR3: CASSGNRAGANVLTF. In nucleotides, the CDR3 is TGTGCCAGCAGTGGAAACAGGGCTGGGGCCAACGTCCTGACTTTC.

This clone was recorded only once. The chain employs TRBV28 and TRBJ2-2; 10 nucleotides line up with TRBD1. CDR3 length: 18 amino acids. V dropped 1 base and J dropped 4; count of bases not matched to a gene: 9. Per the germline V gene, CDR1 is MDHEN and CDR2 is SYDVKM. CDR3: CASSLSPWGQGTTGELFF. In DNA form, the CDR3 reads TGTGCCAGCAGTTTATCTCCGTGGGGACAGGGGACCACCGGGGAGCTGTTTTTT.

This chain joins TRBV20-1 and TRBJ2-1, with a tentative D call TRBD1 (6 bases). The CDR3 consists of 11 residues. CDR1 and CDR2 from the germline V gene are DFQATT and SNEGSKA (reference sequence). V was trimmed by 7 bases and J by 7 bases, leaving 11 bases between them. The DNA for the CDR3 is TGCAGTGTGGGGGCCAGGAATGAGCAGTTCTTC. Residues: CSVGARNEQFF.

This rearrangement joins TRBV7-9 to TRBJ1-1; TRBD1 agrees at 10 bases. V lost 6 bases and J lost 2; bases outside the gene matches: 6. Germline assignment: CDR1 SEHNR and CDR2 FQNEAQ (reference sequence). This CDR3 contains 15 residues. In DNA, the CDR3 is TGTGCCAGCAGTTTGACAGGGGGCTTTAACACTGAAGCTTTCTTT. It specifies CASSLTGGFNTEAFF.

The genes are TRBV5-1 and TRBJ2-3; 12 bases agree with TRBD2. The V and J ends lost 1 base and 4 bases, in that order; junction bases with no gene match: 10. CDR3 length equals 18 residues. Germline V lookup: CDR1 SGHRS, CDR2 YFSETQ. The CDR3 reads CASSLIVASGGAADTQYF. The CDR3, as DNA: TGCGCCAGCAGCTTGATCGTCGCTAGCGGGGGGGCGGCAGATACGCAGTATTTT.

The V gene is TRBV18, the J gene TRBJ2-1; tentatively, D is TRBD2 (7 bases). With 2 bases removed from V and 7 bases from J, the gap between germline ends came to 21 bases. Germline-derived CDR1 and CDR2 are KGHSH and LQKENI. This CDR3 has 17 amino acids. CDR3 sequence: CASSPFHREAGKNEQFF. The CDR3 region has the DNA TGTGCCAGCTCACCATTCCACAGGGAAGCGGGGAAGAATGAGCAGTTCTTC.

The rearrangement uses TRBV19 and TRBJ2-6; tentative D call: TRBD2 (6 bases). Trimming took off 5 bases at V and 5 bases at J, with 13 bases between the two ends. This CDR3 is built from 15 residues. Germline CDR1 and CDR2: LNHDA and SQIVND (reference sequence). The CDR3 spells CASSPEGRRANVLTF. The DNA for the CDR3 is TGTGCCAGTAGTCCGGAGGGCAGGAGGGCCAACGTCCTGACTTTC.

The chain has TRBV7-2 and TRBJ1-2; no definite D call. The CDR3 has 12 residues. The ends were cut back, 4 bases at V and 0 bases at J, with 3 bases in the middle. Germline V gives CDR1 SGHTA, CDR2 FQGNSA. The CDR3 is CASSSTNYGYTF. DNA of the CDR3: TGTGCCAGCAGCTCCACTAACTATGGCTACACCTTC.